Listed below are T cell receptor beta chains from one sample, sequenced in a study of cytomegalovirus exposure and HLA in healthy donors. The method was immunoSEQ multiplex PCR; TCRdb's version includes in-frame clones alone and lacks a portion of them. The table shows 100,000 to 150,000 clones, with approximately 82% occurring only once. Input material: PBMCs. Receptor source: a woman between 18 and 29 years old in good health and CMV-seropositive. CDR3s include the opening cysteine and the closing phenylalanine or tryptophan. The order of the fields is clone size, J gene, V gene, D gene, CDR3 protein, CDR3 DNA. The D gene is left open where the match is weak. Expanded clones get a size class; other rows say once, few or many, or leave the size out.

.,TRBJ1-2,TRBV27,TRBD1,CASSLTGQATNYGYTF,TGTGCCAGCAGTTTAACTGGACAGGCAACTAACTATGGCTACACCTTC
.,TRBJ2-2,TRBV11-2,.,CASSLVPGWGTGELFF,TGTGCCAGCAGCTTAGTGCCAGGGTGGGGCACCGGGGAGCTGTTTTTT
few,TRBJ2-1,TRBV19,TRBD1,CASSNRGNEQFF,TGTGCCAGTAGTAACAGGGGCAATGAGCAGTTCTTC
.,TRBJ2-3,TRBV7-3,.,CASSLLGGPSTDTQYF,TGTGCCAGCAGCTTACTTGGGGGCCCTAGCACAGATACGCAGTATTTT
.,TRBJ2-3,TRBV25-1,TRBD2,CASSEGGGPTDTQYF,TGTGCCAGCAGTGAGGGCGGGGGGCCCACAGATACGCAGTATTTT
once,TRBJ1-6,TRBV25-1,.,CASRWGPGNSPLHF,TGTGCCAGCCGCTGGGGGCCTGGGAATTCACCCCTCCACTTT
.,TRBJ1-1,TRBV18,.,CASSSQGGRTEAFF,TGTGCCAGCTCATCCCAAGGGGGACGGACTGAAGCTTTCTTT
.,TRBJ2-3,TRBV5-4,TRBD2,CASSLKLAVSTDTQYF,TGTGCCAGCAGCTTGAAACTAGCGGTTAGCACAGATACGCAGTATTTT
.,TRBJ2-7,TRBV6-5,.,CASSLGQTTGEQYF,TGTGCCAGCAGTTTGGGACAAACCACGGGAGAGCAGTACTTC
.,TRBJ1-1,TRBV27,.,CASSSIGGGAFF,TGTGCCAGCAGTTCCATAGGCGGCGGAGCTTTCTTT
.,TRBJ1-6,TRBV7-9,TRBD1,CASRLQGLDSPLHF,TGTGCCAGCAGACTACAGGGGTTGGATTCACCCCTCCACTTT
.,TRBJ2-3,TRBV25-1,.,CASTDQKASTDMQYF,TGTGCCAGCACAGACCAAAAGGCCAGCACAGATATGCAGTATTTT
.,TRBJ1-4,TRBV19,TRBD1,CASRGPGRQGSEKLFF,TGTGCCAGTAGGGGTCCCGGTCGACAGGGGAGTGAAAAACTGTTTTTT
few,TRBJ1-5,TRBV6-5,.,CASSPSENQPQHF,TGTGCCAGCAGTCCGTCGGAGAATCAGCCCCAGCATTTT
few,TRBJ2-5,TRBV2,.,CASSEFSGGQETQYF,TGTGCCAGCAGTGAATTTTCAGGGGGGCAGGAGACCCAGTACTTC
.,TRBJ2-1,TRBV5-1,TRBD2,CASSLTSGGYEQFF,TGCGCCAGCAGCTTGACTAGCGGGGGCTACGAGCAGTTCTTC
few,TRBJ2-5,TRBV6-1,TRBD2,CASSEARGLPQETQYF,TGTGCCAGCAGTGAAGCGCGGGGACTACCCCAAGAGACCCAGTACTTC
once,TRBJ1-4,TRBV2,.,CASSNSGVGEEKLFF,TGTGCCAGCAGTAACTCAGGGGTGGGGGAAGAAAAACTGTTTTTT
.,TRBJ1-1,TRBV19,TRBD1,CASSYPGQQNTEAFF,TGTGCCAGTAGTTACCCGGGACAGCAGAACACTGAAGCTTTCTTT
few,TRBJ2-2,TRBV11-1,.,CASSLVASGELFF,TGTGCCAGCAGCTTAGTAGCGTCCGGGGAGCTGTTTTTT
few,TRBJ1-5,TRBV5-8,.,CASSLRGTAINQPQHF,TGTGCCAGCAGCTTAAGGGGGACGGCGATAAATCAGCCCCAGCATTTT
.,TRBJ2-3,TRBV29-1,.,CSGGGGGSTDTQYF,TGCAGCGGCGGCGGTGGGGGGAGCACAGATACGCAGTATTTT
.,TRBJ2-1,TRBV5-1,TRBD2,CASSIGIAGISYNEQFF,TGCGCCAGCAGCATTGGGATAGCGGGGATCTCCTACAATGAGCAGTTCTTC
.,TRBJ2-7,TRBV30,TRBD1,CAWDRGSSYEQYF,TGTGCCTGGGACAGGGGCAGCTCCTACGAGCAGTACTTC
few,TRBJ1-2,TRBV5-6,.,CASSPRPGVGYGYTF,TGTGCCAGCAGTCCCCGGCCCGGGGTCGGGTATGGCTACACCTTC
.,TRBJ1-1,TRBV27,.,CASSPNVGGAAEAFF,TGTGCCAGCAGCCCTAATGTGGGAGGGGCGGCTGAAGCTTTCTTT
.,TRBJ1-1,TRBV7-2,.,CASSLGRADTEAFF,TGTGCCAGCAGCTTAGGGCGGGCGGACACTGAAGCTTTCTTT
.,TRBJ2-3,TRBV11-2,TRBD1,CASSSRTRRGGKDTDTQYF,TGTGCCAGCAGCTCACGGACGCGAAGAGGGGGCAAGGACACAGATACGCAGTATTTT
few,TRBJ1-3,TRBV2,.,CASSGQAGNTIYF,TGTGCCAGCAGTGGACAGGCCGGAAACACCATATATTTT
.,TRBJ1-6,TRBV11-2,TRBD1,CASSLDYRGNSPLHF,TGTGCCAGCAGCTTAGATTACAGGGGCAATTCACCCCTCCACTTT
once,TRBJ2-5,TRBV9,TRBD2,CASSDSPSGQETQYF,TGTGCCAGCAGCGACTCCCCTAGCGGCCAAGAGACCCAGTACTTC
.,TRBJ2-3,TRBV29-1,.,CSVVRDTQYF,TGCAGCGTTGTACGGGATACGCAGTATTTT
.,TRBJ2-3,TRBV27,.,CASMQGSDTQYF,TGTGCCAGCATGCAGGGGTCAGATACGCAGTATTTT
.,TRBJ2-1,TRBV7-9,.,CSSSHQGGEQFF,TGTTCCAGCAGCCACCAGGGAGGCGAGCAGTTCTTC
.,TRBJ2-7,TRBV5-1,.,CASSLEGRGSYEQYF,TGCGCCAGCAGCTTGGAAGGCAGGGGCTCCTACGAGCAGTACTTC
.,TRBJ1-4,TRBV13,TRBD1,CASSLGQDGNEKLFF,TGTGCCAGCAGCCTTGGACAGGATGGGAATGAAAAACTGTTTTTT
few,TRBJ2-1,TRBV5-1,TRBD2,CASSLVPSGGNSYNEQFF,TGCGCCAGCAGCTTGGTCCCTAGCGGGGGAAATTCCTACAATGAGCAGTTCTTC
.,TRBJ2-7,TRBV7-6,.,CASSLRGSDYEQYF,TGTGCCAGCAGCTTACGGGGTTCGGACTACGAGCAGTACTTC
.,TRBJ2-1,TRBV2,.,CASAGLEQFF,TGTGCCAGCGCAGGGCTTGAGCAGTTCTTC
.,TRBJ2-5,TRBV18,TRBD1,CASSQGQGAWETQYF,TGTGCCAGCTCTCAAGGACAGGGGGCTTGGGAGACCCAGTACTTC
.,TRBJ2-7,TRBV5-6,.,CASSFPPRGALAENYEQYF,TGTGCCAGCAGCTTCCCCCCCCGGGGGGCCCTAGCGGAGAACTACGAGCAGTACTTC
.,TRBJ2-7,TRBV7-9,.,CASSLPRGEQYF,TGTGCCAGCAGCCTCCCCAGGGGCGAGCAGTACTTC
few,TRBJ1-3,TRBV18,.,CASSLEGSRSGNTIYF,TGTGCCAGCTCACTGGAGGGCTCCCGCTCTGGAAACACCATATATTTT
few,TRBJ2-3,TRBV6-4,TRBD2,CASSDSTSGGDTQYF,TGTGCCAGCAGTGACTCGACTAGCGGGGGAGATACGCAGTATTTT
.,TRBJ1-2,TRBV10-3,.,CAIKRGYGYTF,TGTGCCATCAAGCGGGGCTATGGCTACACCTTC
few,TRBJ2-7,TRBV6-6,TRBD2,CASSQGGGPSSYEQYF,TGTGCCAGCAGTCAGGGCGGGGGTCCGAGCTCCTACGAGCAGTACTTC
.,TRBJ1-2,TRBV9,TRBD1,CASSVATGENYGYTF,TGTGCCAGCAGCGTAGCTACAGGGGAGAACTATGGCTACACCTTC
.,TRBJ2-4,TRBV5-4,TRBD1,CASSYGDRNIQYF,TGTGCCAGCAGCTACGGGGACAGAAACATTCAGTACTTC
.,TRBJ1-1,TRBV25-1,.,CASSEYKQGRDAEAFF,TGTGCCAGCAGTGAATACAAACAGGGTCGGGACGCTGAAGCTTTCTTT
once,TRBJ2-2,TRBV7-7,TRBD1,CASSFGTGPTGELFF,TGTGCCAGCAGCTTTGGGACAGGGCCAACCGGGGAGCTGTTTTTT
.,TRBJ2-3,TRBV10-2,TRBD2,CASSELVSGGAQVDTQYF,TGCGCCAGCAGTGAGTTGGTTAGCGGGGGGGCCCAGGTAGATACGCAGTATTTT
.,TRBJ1-5,TRBV7-9,.,CASSPDHSNPPQHF,TGTGCCAGCAGCCCCGACCATAGCAATCCGCCCCAGCATTTT
.,TRBJ2-5,TRBV9,TRBD2,CASSVSGALQETQYF,TGTGCCAGCAGCGTCAGCGGGGCCCTCCAAGAGACCCAGTACTTC
.,TRBJ2-7,TRBV6-5,.,CASSRDYEQYF,TGTGCCAGCAGCCGCGACTACGAGCAGTACTTC
.,TRBJ1-1,TRBV4-2,.,CASSQVAGVNTEAFF,TGTGCCAGCAGCCAAGTGGCAGGGGTGAACACTGAAGCTTTCTTT
medium-sized,TRBJ2-2,TRBV11-2,.,CASSSLRGGELFF,TGTGCCAGCAGCTCCCTCAGGGGCGGGGAGCTGTTTTTT
.,TRBJ2-7,TRBV25-1,TRBD1,CASSEGDSGYEQYF,TGTGCCAGCAGTGAAGGGGACAGTGGCTACGAGCAGTACTTC
once,TRBJ2-2,TRBV5-6,.,CASSLVDSHTGELFF,TGTGCCAGCAGCTTGGTCGACTCACACACCGGGGAGCTGTTTTTT
.,TRBJ1-6,TRBV27,TRBD1,CASSLKGQGGNSPLHF,TGTGCCAGCAGTTTAAAGGGACAGGGTGGAAATTCACCCCTCCACTTT